This T cell receptor (beta chain) was obtained from a study of blood T cell repertoires in COVID-19 (dated by TCRdb to about 2020). As for the study more broadly: The collaborator samples originated in the United States, Italy and Spain and spanned the acute and convalescent phases of COVID-19. The prospective study material was composed of cDNA or gDNA derived from T cells, B-cell-depleted T cells, or PBMCs. The dataset comprised deeply sampled blood TCRbeta repertoires from subjects exposed to, actively infected with, or recovered from COVID-19. The repertoires were made available in a free public database intended to serve as a resource for research on the immune response to SARS-CoV-2. The samples were drawn from the first 160 participants of the ongoing ImmuneRACE study and from 1,254 subjects provided by 6 global collaborators. The sample metadata nearly always contained a de-identified subject ID, COVID-19 status, age in years and sex. Where available, HLA class I and class II types were taken from metadata supplied by the sample provider and were not determined by assay-based typing.

Based on the germline V gene, the CDR1 and CDR2 sequences are SGHAT and FQNNGV. From its cysteine to its phenylalanine, the CDR3 spans 16 amino acids. Here the CDR3 DNA is all that survives: 48 bases in frame from base 1. The junction shows trimming of 2 bases on V and 6 bases on J, plus 17 bases between the germline ends. TCRbeta CDR3 regions were amplified from genomic DNA using the immunoSEQ Assay, a bias-controlled multiplex PCR. In the source study's methods: The number of nucleated cells in each sample was estimated by amplification of reference gene primers within the assay. To quantify the absolute abundance of each unique TCRbeta CDR3 rearrangement, sequence reads were collapsed and filtered. For each sample, productive Simpson clonality was calculated by taking the square root of Simpson's diversity index across productive rearrangements. TCRdb carries this immuneACCESS record with in-frame sequences only. Its versions omit some clonotypes, under half of them owing to an unresolved V gene in the studies checked, with the rest unexplained. V, J and clone size reflect that table, while D and trimming were determined from the DNA. For this sample the table gives about 380,000 clones, of which around 84% were detected only once. The top ten constitute around 1% of the sample.

Remarks on this clone: Its antigen is unknown. No much larger clone exists at a distance of one base, and base qualities are not known.

Study-wide conclusions, independent of this receptor: The amount of clinical and demographic metadata varied by source and participant and was provided uncurated.

The collaborating institutions used their own protocols to collect whole blood in K2EDTA tubes. For TCRbeta analysis, collaborator samples were shipped as frozen whole blood, as isolated PBMCs, or as DNA extracted from either sample type. The source of this sequence is a human donor with acute or convalescent COVID-19. The donor label of this sample is uncertain. The sequenced sample consisted of peripheral blood. The V gene is TRBV11-2 and the J gene is TRBJ1-3; possibly the D gene is TRBD1, per 5 matching bases. The DNA sequence is given as TGTGCCAGCAGCTTAAGGCGCGGGGACGGGCTAAACACCATATATTTT. Its product reads: CASSLRRGDGLNTIYF.